The present T cell receptor beta chain was sequenced within a study of molecular identifiers for immune sequencing clone quantification. Study findings and constraints: Clones exceeding 20 RNA copies carried over 97% of effector molecules but under 1% of naive-cell molecules.

Each CDR3 protein is one row after TCRdb ran MiXCR on the PCR reads. The table includes 85,000 to 100,000 distinct CDR3 sequences, 21% detected once. Worth noting for this clonotype: Its antigen is undetermined. The junction departs from germline at one end; a sequencing error may be responsible.

Germline V gene lookup returns CDR1 SGHTA and CDR2 FQGNSA. The CDR3 totals 13 residues. This receptor was taken from a human donor in good health. Some libraries in this study had Jurkat cell RNA spiked in. The V call is TRBV7-2, the J call TRBJ2-7; 8 bases fit TRBD1. The sequencing sample was made of naive CD8+ T cells from blood, with Jurkat cell RNA spiked in. Subset meaning: FACS-sorted CD8+CD4-CCR7+CD45RA+ naive T cells. The CDR3 DNA sequence: TGTGCCCGCAGCTTTGGGACAGGCTACGAGCAGTACTTC. Its protein product is CARSFGTGYEQYF.